This T cell receptor beta chain was recorded in a study of molecular identifiers for immune sequencing clone quantification. Sequencing libraries of naive CD8 cells derived from approximately 22,000 to 940,000 sorted cells with 10%, 30% or 50% RNA. TCRdb independently ran MiXCR on the PCR reads; one entry per CDR3 protein. The sample comprises roughly 50,000 distinct CDR3 sequences, roughly a quarter of which are singletons, and around 1.8% rests with the top ten. The CDR3 loop spans 14 amino acids. Germline V gene data show CDR1 as DFQATT and CDR2 as SNEGSKA (reference sequence). This sequence was found in a human donor in good health. Some libraries in this study had Jurkat cell RNA spiked in. This rearrangement joins TRBV20-1 to TRBJ2-7; D is perhaps TRBD2 (6 bases). Sequenced input: naive CD8+ T cells from blood, with Jurkat cell RNA spiked in. Subset of the sample: FACS-sorted CD8+CD4-CCR7+CD45RA+ naive T cells. CDR3 sequence reads: CGYTKGLDSYEQYF. CDR3 DNA sequence: TGCGGTTACACAAAGGGACTCGACTCCTACGAGCAGTACTTC.